This TCR beta chain was retrieved from a study of T cell clones after liver transplantation (dated by TCRdb to about 2019). For context, the study as a whole: The samples were obtained from ITN030ST, a randomized trial that attempted immunosuppression withdrawal within 2 years after liver transplantation. Blood samples were collected pre-transplant, pre-randomization before withdrawal, and post-randomization after either full withdrawal or failed withdrawal. Donor-reactive T cell clones were identified using TCRbeta sequencing after a pre-transplant mixed lymphocyte reaction and were then followed in post-transplant blood. Tolerance was defined as complete immunosuppression withdrawal for at least one year with no rise in liver enzymes beyond twice the upper limit of normal. Subjects received no induction therapy and standard immunosuppression until randomization at 12-24 months post-transplant. Third party-reactive TCRbeta sequences from pre-transplant MLRs were also identified as an antigen-independent comparator for donor-reactive sequences. Three of the eight recipients were HCV-positive; the others were transplanted for non-autoimmune, non-viral indications. A cohort of 8 liver transplant recipients was studied, of whom 3 were classified as tolerant and 5 as non-tolerant.

High-throughput TCRbeta CDR3 sequencing of frozen genomic DNA was performed by immunoSEQ, with PCR amplification, mapping, bias correction and internal controls included. Turning to the authors' computational methods: Productive rearrangements were kept, and unique TCRbeta sequences were defined by CDR3 nucleotide sequence plus V and J gene. Donor-reactive sequences required at least 5-fold expansion in CFSE-low cells versus unstimulated pre-transplant cells and at least 0.01% frequency. To ensure at least 90% detection power, minimum frequency thresholds were set for each subject based on that subject's lowest-template unstimulated sample. Repertoire turnover was measured by Jensen-Shannon divergence between the top 1000 TCRbeta sequences post- and pre-transplant. Two-sided Fisher's exact tests were used to test for changes in how often donor-reactive sequences were detected. TCRdb mirrors the immuneACCESS table, restricted to in-frame sequences. Some clones are absent from its copies; in checked studies, under half trace to an unresolved V gene, and the reason for the others is unknown. That table gives V, J and clone size, and the DNA gave D and trimming. The sample table holds 55,000 to 70,000 clones, of which around 92% were seen once. The ten largest account for 0.8% to 1% of the sample.

Thawed unstimulated PBMCs were stained for CD3, CD4 and CD8 and FACS-sorted into CD3+CD4+ and CD3+CD8+ populations. Each of the 8 studied subjects was randomized to immunosuppression withdrawal. Genomic DNA was isolated with the Qiagen DNeasy Blood and Tissue Kit. Study-level results and caveats: Without allograft tissue specimens, donor-reactive T cells may have migrated into the graft rather than being deleted. After accounting for repertoire turnover, donor-reactive detection was significantly reduced in 7 of 8 subjects for CD4 and 8 of 8 for CD8. A greater decline was seen for donor-reactive sequences than for third party-reactive sequences, suggesting partial antigen-specific deletion unrelated to withdrawal success. Conclusions were preliminary, limited by small, heterogeneous patient numbers and non-standardized post-transplant time points. A significant post-transplant decrease in circulating donor-reactive CD4 TCRbeta sequences was observed in most of the 8 subjects, irrespective of tolerance or HCV status. Low numbers of available donor cells limited the measurable donor-reactive repertoire in two subjects.

A note on this clone: This receptor's antigen is unknown. It has no much larger one-base neighbor in the sample; base qualities were not kept.

The germline V gene supplies CDR1 MDHEN and CDR2 SYDVKM. The CDR3 measures 12 amino acids from cysteine to phenylalanine. Just CDR3 DNA is preserved here, 36 bases in frame from base 1. V lost 6 bases and J lost 5 bases; the stretch between them is 7 bases long. The chain is encoded by TRBV28 joined to TRBJ1-4, and possibly TRBD1, on 6 matching bases. The material sequenced was CD4+ T cells from blood, taken nearly 26 months after liver transplant. The sequence was collected from a human patient who received a liver transplant. Following a transplant, some T lymphocytes may have been derived from the graft donor. The DNA reads as follows: TGTGCCAGCAGACAGGGAAATGAAAAACTGTTTTTT. Its protein reads: CASRQGNEKLFF.